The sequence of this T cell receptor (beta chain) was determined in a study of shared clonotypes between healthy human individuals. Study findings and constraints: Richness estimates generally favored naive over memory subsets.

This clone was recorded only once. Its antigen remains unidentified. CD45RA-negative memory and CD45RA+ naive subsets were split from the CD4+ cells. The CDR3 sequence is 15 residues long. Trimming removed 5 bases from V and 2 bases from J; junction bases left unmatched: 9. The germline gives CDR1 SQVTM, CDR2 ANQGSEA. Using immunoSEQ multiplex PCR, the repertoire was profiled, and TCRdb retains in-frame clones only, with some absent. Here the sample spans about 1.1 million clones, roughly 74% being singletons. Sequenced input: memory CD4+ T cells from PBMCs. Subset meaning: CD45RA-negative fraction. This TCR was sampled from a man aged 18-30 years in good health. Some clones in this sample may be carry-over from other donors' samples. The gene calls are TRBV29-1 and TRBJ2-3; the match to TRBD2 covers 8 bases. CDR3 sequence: CSVRSQREPTDTQYF. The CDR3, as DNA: TGCAGCGTTCGGAGCCAGCGGGAGCCCACAGATACGCAGTATTTT.